The 21 T cell receptor beta chains given below trace back to one sample, sequenced in a study of CD8+CD57+ T cells in acquired aplastic anemia. The template used for profiling TCR beta VDJ and CDR3 was genomic DNA. TCRdb re-called the reads through MiXCR, storing one row per CDR3 protein. Of a few hundred thousand distinct CDR3 sequences listed, about a third are singletons. Sequencing involved patients with CD8+CD57+ cell expansion previously shown by flow cytometry. The specimen was sorted CD4+, CD8+, or CD8+CD57+ T cells (not recorded which) from PBMCs. Every receptor here comes from a human donor with aplastic anemia.

The chain carries TRBV9 and TRBJ2-2; D remains unclear. The CDR3 totals 13 residues. The germline V and J ends were trimmed by 5 bases and 2 bases, with 7 bases remaining between them. Germline V gene lookup returns CDR1 SGDLS and CDR2 YYNGEE. Here the CDR3 reads CASSTHNTGELFF. CDR3 in DNA: TGTGCCAGCAGTACTCATAACACCGGGGAGCTGTTTTTT.

This clonotype has just a few counts. Sequence at one end of the junction differs from germline and may be a read error. The rearrangement uses TRBV19 and TRBJ1-5, with TRBD1 as a possible D gene (6 bases). Germline V gives CDR1 LNHDA, CDR2 SQIVND (reference sequence). The CDR3 contains 15 residues. CDR3 amino acids: CVSSKEGQPVKPQHF. DNA of the CDR3: TGTGTCAGTAGTAAAGAAGGACAGCCCGTCAAGCCCCAGCATTTT.

In this sample, this clonotype turned up many times. The gene calls are TRBV2 and TRBJ1-5; D perhaps matches TRBD1 (6 bases). The germline V gene encodes CDR1 SNHLY and CDR2 FYNNEI. V gave up 7 bases and J gave up 6 bases, with 13 bases separating them. The CDR3 sequence is 13 residues long. The CDR3 DNA reads as TGTGCCAGCAAGGGGGGGGAAGGTCAGCCCCAGCATTTT. This translates into CASKGGEGQPQHF.

Concerning this clonotype: One base away lies a much larger clone, so this may be a sequencing read error. V gene TRBV20-1 combines with J gene TRBJ1-5, with D unclear. This CDR3 comprises 15 residues. Germline V gives CDR1 DFQATT, CDR2 SNEGSKA (reference sequence). With 4 bases removed from V and 1 base from J, the gap between germline ends came to 14 bases. DNA for the CDR3: TGCAGTGCTATCCAGGAAGGGTCGAGCAATCAGCCCCAGCATTTT. This encodes CSAIQEGSSNQPQHF.

The chain links TRBV7-6 to TRBJ2-7, with D possibly TRBD2 on 5 matching bases. Germline-derived CDR1 and CDR2 are SGHVS and FNYEAQ. V lost 5 bases and J lost 4, with 30 bases in between. The CDR3 has 19 residues. The DNA of the CDR3 is TGTGCCAGCAGCCCCCAACTCGGCCTAACCCGAACCGGAGGTTACGAGCAGTACTTC. Translated: CASSPQLGLTRTGGYEQYF.

In its sample, this clonotype was seen once. The chain is built from TRBV9 and TRBJ2-5; 7 bases map to TRBD1. The J segment lost 5 bases and the V segment lost 4 bases, leaving 8 bases of the junction unmatched. Germline CDR1 SGDLS, CDR2 YYNGEE. The CDR3 is made up of 14 amino acids. The CDR3 bases are TGTGCCAGCAGCACCCAACAGGGGCGGGAGACCCAGTACTTC. Translated, it gives CASSTQQGRETQYF.

The chain carries TRBV19 and TRBJ2-7; 7 nucleotides line up with TRBD1. J lost 2 bases, V lost 3 bases, and 4 bases had no gene match. There are 14 residues in the CDR3. Germline V gives CDR1 LNHDA, CDR2 SQIVND (reference sequence). The CDR3, as DNA: TGTGCCAGTAGTATCGTGGACAGGACCTACGAGCAGTACTTC. Translating gives CASSIVDRTYEQYF.

The chain is built from TRBV25-1 and TRBJ1-2; D gene unclear. Trimming cost V 11 bases and J 7 bases, with 17 bases left between them. Looked up from germline, CDR1 is MGHDK and CDR2 is SYGVNS. This CDR3 has 12 residues. The CDR3 DNA sequence: TGTGCCTGGAGTTCGGGGAGGGCTGGCTACACCTTC. Protein: CAWSSGRAGYTF.

This clonotype showed up just a few times. J is TRBJ1-1 and V is TRBV5-3; TRBD1 agrees at 7 bases. TRBV5-3 is labeled an ORF, and its function is uncertain. CDR3 length equals 13 residues. The V and J ends lost 8 bases and 4 bases, in that order; junction bases with no gene match: 8. The CDR3 sequence: CASSRAGGTEAFF. The CDR3 nucleotides are TGTGCCAGCAGTCGGGCAGGGGGCACTGAAGCTTTCTTT.

This clonotype was detected ten times or more. The chain employs TRBV29-1 and TRBJ1-1; 7 bases are a match to TRBD1. Germline-derived CDR1 and CDR2 are SQVTM and ANQGSEA. V gave up 7 bases and J gave up 6 bases; unmatched junction bases: 11. The CDR3 runs 13 residues. CDR3 sequence reads: CSGVPGQSSEAFF. For the CDR3, the DNA is TGCAGCGGAGTTCCGGGACAGTCGTCTGAAGCTTTCTTT.

This clonotype was picked up many times. V and J are TRBV11-2 and TRBJ2-7, with TRBD1 as a possible D gene (6 bases). Trimming cost V 2 bases and J 5 bases, with 10 bases left between them. The germline gives CDR1 SGHAT, CDR2 FQNNGV. There are 13 residues in the CDR3. CDR3 loop: CASSLNRDHEQYF. CDR3 coding DNA: TGTGCCAGCAGCTTAAACAGGGACCACGAGCAGTACTTC. Drawing the rest from reference TRBV11-2 and TRBJ2-7, the complete variable domain is EAGVAQSPRYKIIEKRQSVAFWCNPISGHATLYWYQQILGQGPKLLIQFQNNGVVDDSQLPKDRFSAERLKGVDSTLKIQPAKLEDSAVYLCASSLNRDHEQYFGPGTRLTVT.

At least ten counts were recorded for this clonotype. V and J are TRBV14 and TRBJ2-7; TRBD1 aligns across 7 bases. V lost 4 bases and J lost 2; bases outside the gene matches: 5. From germline, CDR1 is SGHDN and CDR2 FVKESK. The CDR3 covers 14 residues. CDR3 DNA sequence: TGTGCCAGCAGCCTACGGACAGGACCCTACGAGCAGTACTTC. Its protein product is CASSLRTGPYEQYF.

This rearrangement joins TRBV5-1 to TRBJ2-1, with TRBD2 matching over 11 bases. With 0 bases clipped from V and 9 bases from J, the junction kept 5 bases outside the gene matches. Germline loops: CDR1 SGHRS, CDR2 YFSETQ. CDR3 length: 15 amino acids. CDR3 in amino acids: CASSLGLAGGPEQFF. CDR3 nucleotide sequence: TGCGCCAGCAGCTTGGGGCTAGCGGGAGGTCCTGAGCAGTTCTTC.

There are a few counts of this clonotype. This chain's CDR3 is CASRPLSGTPPYGYTF. The CDR3 coding sequence is TGCGCCAGCAGACCCCTTTCCGGGACACCGCCTTATGGCTACACCTTC. V gene TRBV5-1 combines with J gene TRBJ1-2, with D perhaps matching TRBD1 (6 bases). The CDR3 has 16 amino acids. V gave up 5 bases and J gave up 5 bases, with 22 bases separating them. CDR1 is SGHRS, CDR2 YFSETQ, per germline. Complete variable domain (other parts from reference TRBV5-1 and TRBJ1-2): KAGVTQTPRYLIKTRGQQVTLSCSPISGHRSVSWYQQTPGQGLQFLFEYFSETQRNKGNFPGRFSGRQFSNSRSEMNVSTLELGDSALYLCASRPLSGTPPYGYTFGSGTRLTVV.

V usage is TRBV5-1 and J usage is TRBJ2-5; 7 nucleotides align to TRBD2. Trimming cost V 3 bases and J 5 bases; bases outside gene matches: 7. The CDR3 has 14 residues. CDR1 and CDR2 (germline): SGHRS, YFSETQ. The CDR3 region is CASSSEAGVETQYF. CDR3 bases: TGCGCCAGCAGCTCGGAGGCGGGGGTGGAGACCCAGTACTTC.

In its sample, this clonotype was seen a few times. The rearrangement uses TRBV6-1 and TRBJ1-3; D is undetermined. This CDR3 is built from 14 residues. CDR1 MNHNS and CDR2 SASEGT come from the germline V gene. V was shortened by 8 bases and J by 4 bases, with 15 bases between the two germline ends. As DNA, the CDR3 is TGTGCCAGCGGACGGGTGAACCGAGGAAACACCATATATTTT. The encoded protein is CASGRVNRGNTIYF.

The sample holds many counts of this clonotype. This chain connects TRBV5-1 to TRBJ1-1; D remains ambiguous. Trimming stripped 2 bases from V and 4 bases from J, with 9 bases between. The length of the CDR3 is 13 residues. Germline CDR1 and CDR2: SGHRS and YFSETQ. CDR3 DNA: TGCGCCAGCAGCTTCGCGGGGATCACTGAAGCTTTCTTT. It codes for CASSFAGITEAFF.

The table lists this clonotype with many counts. This chain links TRBV11-2 with TRBJ1-6; D gene unclear. V lost 5 bases, J lost 10 bases, and 15 bases lay in between. CDR3 size: 14 residues. Looked up from germline, CDR1 is SGHAT and CDR2 is FQNNGV. CDR3 amino acids: CASSESEGNSPLHF. In DNA form, the CDR3 reads TGTGCCAGCAGCGAGAGCGAGGGCAACTCACCCCTCCACTTT.

This clonotype was seen at least ten times. The chain has TRBV9 and TRBJ1-5, with D maybe TRBD1 (5 bases). This CDR3 comprises 17 residues. The germline V and J ends were trimmed by 1 base and 4 bases, with 18 bases remaining between them. Germline CDR1 is SGDLS and CDR2 is YYNGEE. CDR3: CASSVPRGIMGNQPQHF. CDR3 nucleotide sequence: TGTGCCAGCAGCGTACCTCGGGGGATAATGGGAAATCAGCCCCAGCATTTT.

J is TRBJ2-7 and V is TRBV2, with 13 bases that match TRBD2. Germline V CDR1 and CDR2: SNHLY, FYNNEI. The CDR3 loop spans 16 amino acids. Unmatched junction bases numbered 8, after V lost 5 bases and J lost 4 bases. CDR3 nucleotides: TGTGCCAGCAGTCCACGGACTAGCGGGAGTTTGTACGAGCAGTACTTC. Residues: CASSPRTSGSLYEQYF. Using reference TRBV2 and TRBJ2-7 for the parts outside the CDR3, the full variable domain is EPEVTQTPSHQVTQMGQEVILRCVPISNHLYFYWYRQILGQKVEFLVSFYNNEISEKSEIFDDQFSVERPDGSNFTLKIRSTKLEDSAMYFCASSPRTSGSLYEQYFGPGTRLTVT.

This clonotype was detected a few times. This chain connects TRBV6-5 to TRBJ1-5; D remains unclear. The CDR3 spans 13 residues. Germline V gene lookup returns CDR1 MNHEY and CDR2 SVGAGI. The V and J ends lost 0 bases and 7 bases respectively, with 7 bases between them. The CDR3 DNA sequence: TGTGCCAGCAGTTACTCGGATGAACAGCCCCAGCATTTT. Encoded protein: CASSYSDEQPQHF.